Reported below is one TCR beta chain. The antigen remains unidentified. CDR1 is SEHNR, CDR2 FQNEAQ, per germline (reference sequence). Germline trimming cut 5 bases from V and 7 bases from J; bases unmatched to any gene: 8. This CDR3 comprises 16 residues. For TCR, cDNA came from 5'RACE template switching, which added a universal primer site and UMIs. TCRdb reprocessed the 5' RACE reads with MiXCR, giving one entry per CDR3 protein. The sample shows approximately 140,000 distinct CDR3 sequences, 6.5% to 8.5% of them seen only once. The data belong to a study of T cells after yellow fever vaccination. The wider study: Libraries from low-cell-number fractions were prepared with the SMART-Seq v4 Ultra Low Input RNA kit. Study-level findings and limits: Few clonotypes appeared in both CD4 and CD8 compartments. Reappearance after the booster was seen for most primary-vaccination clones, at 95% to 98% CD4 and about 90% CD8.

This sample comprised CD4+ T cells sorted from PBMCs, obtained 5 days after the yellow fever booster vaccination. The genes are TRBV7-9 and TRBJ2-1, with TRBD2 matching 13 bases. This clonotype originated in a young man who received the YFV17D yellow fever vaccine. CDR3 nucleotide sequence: TGTGCCAGCAGCAGCGGACTAGCGGGAGTTTTGAATGAGCAGTTCTTC. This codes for CASSSGLAGVLNEQFF. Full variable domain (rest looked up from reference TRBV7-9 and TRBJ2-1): DTGVSQNPRHKITKRGQNVTFRCDPISEHNRLYWYRQTLGQGPEFLTYFQNEAQLEKSRLLSDRFSAERPKGSFSTLEIQRTEQGDSAMYLCASSSGLAGVLNEQFFGPGTRLTVL.